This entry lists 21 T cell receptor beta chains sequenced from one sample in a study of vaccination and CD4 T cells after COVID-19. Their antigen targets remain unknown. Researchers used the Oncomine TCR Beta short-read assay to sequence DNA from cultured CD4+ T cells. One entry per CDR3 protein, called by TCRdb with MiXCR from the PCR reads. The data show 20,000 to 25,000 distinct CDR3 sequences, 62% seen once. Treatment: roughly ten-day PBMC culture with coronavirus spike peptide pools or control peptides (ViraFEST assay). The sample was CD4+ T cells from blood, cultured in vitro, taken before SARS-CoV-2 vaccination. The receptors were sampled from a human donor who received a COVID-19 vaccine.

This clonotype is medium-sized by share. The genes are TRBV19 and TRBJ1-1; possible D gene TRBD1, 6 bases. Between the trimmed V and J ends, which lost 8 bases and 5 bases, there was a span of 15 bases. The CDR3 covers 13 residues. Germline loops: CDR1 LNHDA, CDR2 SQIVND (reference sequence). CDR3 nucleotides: TGTGCCAGTGAGAATTACAGGGAAACTGAAGCTTTCTTT. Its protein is CASENYRETEAFF.

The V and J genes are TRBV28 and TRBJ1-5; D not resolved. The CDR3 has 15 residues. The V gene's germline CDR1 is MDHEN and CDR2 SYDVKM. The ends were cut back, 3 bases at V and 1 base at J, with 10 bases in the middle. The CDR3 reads CASSLSWESNQPQHF. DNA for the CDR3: TGTGCCAGCAGTTTGTCGTGGGAGAGCAATCAGCCCCAGCATTTT.

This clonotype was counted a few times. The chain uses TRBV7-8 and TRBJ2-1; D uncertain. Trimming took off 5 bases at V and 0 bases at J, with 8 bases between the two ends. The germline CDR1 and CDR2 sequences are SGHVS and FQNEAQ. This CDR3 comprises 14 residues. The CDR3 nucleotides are TGTGCCAGCAGCCTATGGGGCTCCTACAATGAGCAGTTCTTC. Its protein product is CASSLWGSYNEQFF.

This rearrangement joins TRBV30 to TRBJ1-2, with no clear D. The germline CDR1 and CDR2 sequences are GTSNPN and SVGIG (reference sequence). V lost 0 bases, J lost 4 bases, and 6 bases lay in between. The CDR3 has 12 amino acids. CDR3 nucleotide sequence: TGTGCCTGGAGTGTCGAGGGCTATGGCTACACCTTC. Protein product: CAWSVEGYGYTF.

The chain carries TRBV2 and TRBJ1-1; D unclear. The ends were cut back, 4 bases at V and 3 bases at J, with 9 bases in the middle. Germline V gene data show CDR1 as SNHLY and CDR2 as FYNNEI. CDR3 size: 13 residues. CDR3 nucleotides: TGTGCCAGCAGTGGGGAGCGGGACACTGAAGCTTTCTTT. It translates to CASSGERDTEAFF.

The CDR3 DNA follows: TGTGCCAGCAGCTTAGCCGGAATGACTAGCGGGGGTCCCACAGATACGCAGTATTTT. The encoded protein is CASSLAGMTSGGPTDTQYF. The chain uses TRBV11-2 and TRBJ2-3; 12 nucleotides align to TRBD2. J lost 2 bases, V lost 1 base, and 10 bases had no gene match. This CDR3 region has 19 residues. Germline V lookup: CDR1 SGHAT, CDR2 FQNNGV.

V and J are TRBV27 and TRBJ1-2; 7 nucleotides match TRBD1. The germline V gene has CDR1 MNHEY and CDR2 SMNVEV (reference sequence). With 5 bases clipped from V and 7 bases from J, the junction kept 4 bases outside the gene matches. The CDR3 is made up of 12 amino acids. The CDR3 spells CASSHPGGGYTF. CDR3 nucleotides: TGTGCCAGCAGTCATCCAGGGGGTGGCTACACCTTC.

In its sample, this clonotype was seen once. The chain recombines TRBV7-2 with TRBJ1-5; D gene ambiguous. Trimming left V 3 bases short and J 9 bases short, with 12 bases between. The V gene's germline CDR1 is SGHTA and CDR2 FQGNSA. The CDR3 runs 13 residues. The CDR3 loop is CASSLASGGPQHF. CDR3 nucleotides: TGTGCCAGCAGCTTGGCGTCGGGAGGGCCCCAGCATTTT.

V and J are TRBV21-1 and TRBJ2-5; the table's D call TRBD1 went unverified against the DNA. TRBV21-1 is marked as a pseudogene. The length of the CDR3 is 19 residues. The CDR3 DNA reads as TGTGCCAGCAGCAAAGTGGGTGGGACAGGGATCAATAGTCAAGAGACCCAGTACTTC. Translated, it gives CASSKVGGTGINSQETQYF.

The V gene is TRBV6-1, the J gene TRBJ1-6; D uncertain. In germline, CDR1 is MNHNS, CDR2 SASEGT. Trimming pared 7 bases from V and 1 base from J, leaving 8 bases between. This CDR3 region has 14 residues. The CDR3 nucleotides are TGTGCCAGCATGAGGGAGTCCTATAATTCACCCCTCCACTTT. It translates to CASMRESYNSPLHF.

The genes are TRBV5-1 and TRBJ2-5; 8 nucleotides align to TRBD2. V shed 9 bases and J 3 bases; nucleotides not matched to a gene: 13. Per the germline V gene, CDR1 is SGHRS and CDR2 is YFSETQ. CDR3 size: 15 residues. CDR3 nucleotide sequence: TGCGCCACCTCGAGCGGGGGAGCCTACGAAGAGACCCAGTACTTC. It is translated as CATSSGGAYEETQYF.

The CDR3 sequence: CASTPRGFSTEAFF. CDR3 nucleotide sequence: TGTGCCAGCACCCCCCGTGGGTTTTCAACTGAAGCTTTCTTT. This sequence joins TRBV5-8 and TRBJ1-1; D is ambiguous. The CDR3 spans 14 residues. The V gene lost 6 bases and the J gene lost 5 bases, with 17 bases spanning the gap. Germline-derived CDR1 and CDR2 are SGHTS and YDEGEE.

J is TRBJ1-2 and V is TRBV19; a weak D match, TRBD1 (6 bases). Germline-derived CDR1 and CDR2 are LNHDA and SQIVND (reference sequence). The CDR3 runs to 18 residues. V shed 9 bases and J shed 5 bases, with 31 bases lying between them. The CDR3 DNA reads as TGTGCCAGATCACCGGGGGGGGCGCTTCTCCTCCTTACATATGGCTACACCTTC. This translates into CARSPGGALLLLTYGYTF.

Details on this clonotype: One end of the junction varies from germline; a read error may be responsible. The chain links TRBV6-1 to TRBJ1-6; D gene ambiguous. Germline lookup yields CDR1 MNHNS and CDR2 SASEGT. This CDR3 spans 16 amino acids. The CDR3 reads CASREEPGFYNSPLHF. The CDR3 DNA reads TGTGCCAGCAGGGAAGAACCAGGTTTCTATAATTCACCCCTCCACTTT.

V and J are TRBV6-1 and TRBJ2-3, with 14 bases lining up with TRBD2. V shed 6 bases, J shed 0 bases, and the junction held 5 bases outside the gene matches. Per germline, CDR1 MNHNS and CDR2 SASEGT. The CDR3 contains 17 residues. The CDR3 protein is CASSGTSGGRSTDTQYF. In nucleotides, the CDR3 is TGTGCCAGCAGCGGGACTAGCGGGGGCCGTAGCACAGATACGCAGTATTTT.

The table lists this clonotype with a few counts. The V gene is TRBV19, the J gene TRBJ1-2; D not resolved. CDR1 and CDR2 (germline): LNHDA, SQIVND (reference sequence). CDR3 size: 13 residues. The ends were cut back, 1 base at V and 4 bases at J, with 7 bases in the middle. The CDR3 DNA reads TGTGCCAGTAGTATAGGTGCGCTCTATGGCTACACCTTC. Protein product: CASSIGALYGYTF.

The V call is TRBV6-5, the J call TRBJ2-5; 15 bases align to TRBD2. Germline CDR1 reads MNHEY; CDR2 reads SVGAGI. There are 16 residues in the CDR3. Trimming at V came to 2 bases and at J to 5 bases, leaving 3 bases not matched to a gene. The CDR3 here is CASSYGTSGGLETQYF. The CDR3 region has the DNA TGTGCCAGCAGTTACGGGACTAGCGGGGGGCTGGAGACCCAGTACTTC.

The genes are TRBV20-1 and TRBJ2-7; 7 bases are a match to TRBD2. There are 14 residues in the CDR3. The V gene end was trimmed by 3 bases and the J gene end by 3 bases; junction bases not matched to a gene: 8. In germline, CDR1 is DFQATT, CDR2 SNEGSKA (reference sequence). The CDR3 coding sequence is TGCAGTGCTAGCCGGGCGGGGGACCACTACGAGCAGTACTTC. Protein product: CSASRAGDHYEQYF.

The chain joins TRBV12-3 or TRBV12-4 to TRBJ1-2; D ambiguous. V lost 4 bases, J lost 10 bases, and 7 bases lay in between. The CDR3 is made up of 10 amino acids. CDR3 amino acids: CASSSGDYTF. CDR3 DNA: TGTGCCAGCAGTTCAGGAGACTACACCTTC.

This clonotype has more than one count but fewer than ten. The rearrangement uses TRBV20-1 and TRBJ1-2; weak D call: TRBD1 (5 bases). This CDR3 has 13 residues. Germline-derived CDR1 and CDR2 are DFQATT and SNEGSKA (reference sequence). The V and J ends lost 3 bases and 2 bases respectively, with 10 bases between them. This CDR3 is CSAREGWNYGYTF. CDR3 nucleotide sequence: TGCAGTGCTAGGGAGGGGTGGAACTATGGCTACACCTTC.

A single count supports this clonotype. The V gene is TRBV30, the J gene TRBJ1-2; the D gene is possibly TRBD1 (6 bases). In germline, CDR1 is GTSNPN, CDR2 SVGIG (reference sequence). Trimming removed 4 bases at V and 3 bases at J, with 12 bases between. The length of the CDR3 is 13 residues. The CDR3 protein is CAWKQGADYGYTF. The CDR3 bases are TGTGCCTGGAAACAGGGCGCGGACTATGGCTACACCTTC.